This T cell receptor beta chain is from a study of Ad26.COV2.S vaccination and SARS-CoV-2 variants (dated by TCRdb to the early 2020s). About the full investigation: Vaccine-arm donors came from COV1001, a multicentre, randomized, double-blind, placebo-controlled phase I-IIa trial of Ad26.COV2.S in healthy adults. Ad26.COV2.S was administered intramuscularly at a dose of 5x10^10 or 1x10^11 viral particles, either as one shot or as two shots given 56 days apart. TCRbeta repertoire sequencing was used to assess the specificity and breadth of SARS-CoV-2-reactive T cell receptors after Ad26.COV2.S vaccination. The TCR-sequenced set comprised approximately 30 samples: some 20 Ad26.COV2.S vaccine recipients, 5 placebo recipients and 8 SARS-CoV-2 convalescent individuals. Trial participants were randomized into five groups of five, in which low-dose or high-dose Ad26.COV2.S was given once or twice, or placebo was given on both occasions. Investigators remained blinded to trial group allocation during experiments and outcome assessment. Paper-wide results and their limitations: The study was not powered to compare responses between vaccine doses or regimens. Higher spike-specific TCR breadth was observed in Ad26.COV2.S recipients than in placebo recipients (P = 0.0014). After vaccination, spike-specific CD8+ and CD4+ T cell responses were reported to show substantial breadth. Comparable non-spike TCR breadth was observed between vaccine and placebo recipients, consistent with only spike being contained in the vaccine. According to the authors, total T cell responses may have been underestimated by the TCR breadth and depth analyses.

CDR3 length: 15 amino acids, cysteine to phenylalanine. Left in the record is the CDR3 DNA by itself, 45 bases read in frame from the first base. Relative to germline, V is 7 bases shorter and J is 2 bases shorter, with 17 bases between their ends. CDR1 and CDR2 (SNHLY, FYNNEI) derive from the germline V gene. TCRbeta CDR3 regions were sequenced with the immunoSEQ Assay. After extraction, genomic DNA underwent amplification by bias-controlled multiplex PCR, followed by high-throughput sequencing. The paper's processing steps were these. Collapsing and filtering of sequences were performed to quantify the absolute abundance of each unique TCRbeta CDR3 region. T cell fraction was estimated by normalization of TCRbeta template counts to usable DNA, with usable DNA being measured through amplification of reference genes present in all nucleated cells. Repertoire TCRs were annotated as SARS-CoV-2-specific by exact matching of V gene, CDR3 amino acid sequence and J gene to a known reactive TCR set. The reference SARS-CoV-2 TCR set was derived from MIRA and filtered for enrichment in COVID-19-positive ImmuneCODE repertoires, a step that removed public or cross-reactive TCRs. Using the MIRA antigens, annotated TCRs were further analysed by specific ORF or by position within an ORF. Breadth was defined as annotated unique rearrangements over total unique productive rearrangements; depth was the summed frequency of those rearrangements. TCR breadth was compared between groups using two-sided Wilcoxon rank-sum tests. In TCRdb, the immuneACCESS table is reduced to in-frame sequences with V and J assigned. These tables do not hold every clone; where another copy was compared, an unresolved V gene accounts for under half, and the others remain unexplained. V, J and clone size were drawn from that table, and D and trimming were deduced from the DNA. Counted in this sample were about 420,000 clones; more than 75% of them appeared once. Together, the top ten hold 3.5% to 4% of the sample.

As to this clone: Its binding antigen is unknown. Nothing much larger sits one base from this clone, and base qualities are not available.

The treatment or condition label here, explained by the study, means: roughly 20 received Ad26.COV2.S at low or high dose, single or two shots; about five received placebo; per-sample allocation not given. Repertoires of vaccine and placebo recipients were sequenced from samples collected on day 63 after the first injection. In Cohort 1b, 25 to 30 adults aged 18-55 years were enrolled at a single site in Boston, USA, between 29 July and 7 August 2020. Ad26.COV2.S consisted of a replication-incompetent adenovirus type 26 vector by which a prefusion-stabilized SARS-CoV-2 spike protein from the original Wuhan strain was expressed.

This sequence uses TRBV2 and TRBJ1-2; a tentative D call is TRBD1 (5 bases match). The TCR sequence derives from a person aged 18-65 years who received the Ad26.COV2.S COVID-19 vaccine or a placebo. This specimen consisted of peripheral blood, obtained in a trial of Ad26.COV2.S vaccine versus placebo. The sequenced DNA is TGTGCCAGCATCCCAGGGCAGGACACCAACTATGGCTACACCTTC. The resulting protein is CASIPGQDTNYGYTF.